This TCR beta chain was recorded in a study of cytomegalovirus exposure and HLA in healthy donors. On this clone: Its antigen is unknown.

This PCR relied on a set of 60 Vbeta primers and 13 Jbeta primers. The data were produced by immunoSEQ multiplex PCR, yet TCRdb's version contains in-frame clones alone and is incomplete. This sample has some 150,000 clones, with around 79% found just once. Whole-study findings and limits: The study reported that TCR beta sequences accurately predicted HLA-A and HLA-B alleles in most subjects.

The CDR3 totals 15 residues. Germline assignment: CDR1 SGHVS and CDR2 FNYEAQ. The trim removed 5 bases at V and 4 bases at J, leaving 8 bases unmatched. Sequenced material: PBMCs. The sequence came from a man aged 25-45 years in good health and CMV-seropositive. J is TRBJ2-5 and V is TRBV7-6; 9 bases fit TRBD2. CDR3 amino acids: CASSRTRGGGETQYF. CDR3 nucleotide sequence: TGTGCCAGCAGCCGAACCCGCGGGGGGGGAGAGACCCAGTACTTC.